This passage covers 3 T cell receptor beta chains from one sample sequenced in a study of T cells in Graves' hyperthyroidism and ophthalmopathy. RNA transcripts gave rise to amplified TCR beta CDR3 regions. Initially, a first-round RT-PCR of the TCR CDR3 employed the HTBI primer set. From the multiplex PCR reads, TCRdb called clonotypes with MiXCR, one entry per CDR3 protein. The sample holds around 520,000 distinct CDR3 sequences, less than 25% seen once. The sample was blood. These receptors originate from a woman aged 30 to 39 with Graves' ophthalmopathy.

CDR3 residues: CASSVDGLNTEAFF. In DNA form, the CDR3 reads TGCGCCAGCAGCGTGGACGGATTGAACACTGAAGCTTTCTTT. The rearrangement uses TRBV5-1 and TRBJ1-1, with no clear D. Germline loops: CDR1 SGHRS, CDR2 YFSETQ. With 4 bases removed from V and 0 bases from J, the gap between germline ends came to 10 bases. The CDR3 is 14 amino acids.

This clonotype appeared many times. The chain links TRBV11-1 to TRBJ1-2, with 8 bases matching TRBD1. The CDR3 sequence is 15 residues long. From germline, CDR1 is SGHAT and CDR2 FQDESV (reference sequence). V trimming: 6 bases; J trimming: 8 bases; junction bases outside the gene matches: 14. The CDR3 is CASRRMDRALEGYTF. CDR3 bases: TGTGCCAGCAGGAGGATGGACAGGGCCCTCGAAGGCTACACCTTC.

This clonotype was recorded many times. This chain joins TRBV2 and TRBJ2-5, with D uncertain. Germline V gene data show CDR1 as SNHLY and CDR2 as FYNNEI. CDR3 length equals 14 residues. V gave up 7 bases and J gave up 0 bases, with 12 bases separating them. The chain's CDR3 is CASIPRHHQETQYF. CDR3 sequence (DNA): TGTGCCAGCATCCCGAGACACCACCAAGAGACCCAGTACTTC.